The source of this TCR beta chain is a study of cytomegalovirus exposure and HLA in healthy donors. Study-wide results and limits: A highly shared variant cluster was judged a likely technical artifact.

Concerning this clone itself: The antigen remains undetermined.

CDR3 size: 16 residues. The V gene's germline CDR1 is MNHNY and CDR2 SVGAGI (reference sequence). Trimming removed 0 bases at V and 0 bases at J, with 12 bases between. The PCR ran on 60 Vbeta and 13 Jbeta primers. The data were produced by immunoSEQ multiplex PCR, yet TCRdb's version contains in-frame clones alone and is incomplete. The repertoire holds approximately 90,000 clones, roughly 80% seen once, with 3.4% in the top ten. The chain links TRBV6-6 to TRBJ2-7; D is undetermined. This clonotype was obtained from a man in his forties in good health and CMV-seronegative. The sample consisted of PBMCs. The CDR3 reads CASSYSTGISSYEQYF. CDR3 nucleotide sequence: TGTGCCAGCAGTTACTCGACGGGTATCAGCTCCTACGAGCAGTACTTC.